This TCR beta chain stems from a study of tissue T cells after allogeneic stem cell transplantation (dated by TCRdb to between 2021 and 2022). Context from the whole study: The study profiled TCR beta repertoires across many tissues from research autopsies of patients with and without GVHD, plus mouse models of GVHD. On the human side, the study was prospective and observational, with no blinding or randomization. Broad study findings and their caveats: The patient cohort was small and varied clinically, and sampling depth was recognized as a limitation. In both patients and mice, T cells from blood and spleen picked up only a limited part of the TCR repertoire that was detected in tissues. Within patients, how anatomically similar tissues were was a major factor shaping TCR repertoire composition, regardless of disease or transplant status. Which tissue TCRs were alloreactive or antigen-specific was not determined in the study, and some clones might have been persisting host cells. Few T cell clones were found to be shared across patients, but shared repertoire signatures across patients were revealed in a tissue-specific fashion by motif-based clustering.

Before genomic DNA isolation with the DNeasy Blood & Tissue Kit, mouse tissues were minced using razor blades in buffered saline. Reading the germline V gene (reference sequence) gives CDR1 LGHDT and CDR2 YNNKQL. V loses 5 bases at its end and J loses 1 base; junction bases beyond the gene matches: 0. From its cysteine to its phenylalanine, the CDR3 spans 13 amino acids. The 36 bases shown cover part of the CDR3, and their frame starts at base 1. The library was prepared using the immunoSEQ multiplex PCR assay. Adaptive Biotechnologies performed the TCRbeta CDR3 sequencing at survey depth and reported CDR3 sequences, V/J genes, productive frequency and template counts. Amplification of TCR beta CDR3 regions started from genomic DNA instead of RNA. In the paper's pipeline: Jensen-Shannon divergence served to quantify pairwise repertoire overlap between tissues, with 0 meaning identical and 1 meaning complete divergence. Tissues were grouped by single-linkage agglomerative hierarchical clustering of pairwise JSD values, and the clustering results were shown as dendrograms. GLIPH2 was run on all patient samples with simulation_depth 1000, kmer_min_depth 3 and cdr3_length_cutoff 8, and groups with more than two unique CDR3s were retained. In a standardized tissue-overlap score, Jaccard GLIPH-group overlap across patients was extrapolated to a standard repertoire size of 1000 clones. Linear mixed-effect models, with tissue included as a fixed effect and individual included as a random effect, were used to assess associations of diversity with clinical or experimental variables. This immuneACCESS table, as held by TCRdb, lists in-frame sequences with V and J called but not all clones. Of the missing ones, under half trace to an unresolved V gene in checked studies; the others have no known cause. V, J and clone size are taken as reported in that table, and D and trimming were inferred from the DNA itself. The sample has about 21,000 clones on record, just under 75% of them singletons. The ten largest account for around 0.66% of the sample.

About this clone: The antigen it binds to is not known. Gene names, together with germline sequences, are murine for this receptor. The read gets to within 1 residue of the CDR3 end, and the germline J gene fills in the rest.

The sequence came from a female BALB/c mouse in good health. With respect to MHC, this strain carries the haplotype H2-d. The source material was spleen. The chain is made from TRBV4 and TRBJ2-4; the central 7 bases match TRBD1. The CDR3 DNA, read in part, is TGTGCCAGCAGCGACAGGGGTCAAAACACCTTGTAC. Its protein is CASSDRGQNTLY. The whole CDR3 is CASSDRGQNTLYF.